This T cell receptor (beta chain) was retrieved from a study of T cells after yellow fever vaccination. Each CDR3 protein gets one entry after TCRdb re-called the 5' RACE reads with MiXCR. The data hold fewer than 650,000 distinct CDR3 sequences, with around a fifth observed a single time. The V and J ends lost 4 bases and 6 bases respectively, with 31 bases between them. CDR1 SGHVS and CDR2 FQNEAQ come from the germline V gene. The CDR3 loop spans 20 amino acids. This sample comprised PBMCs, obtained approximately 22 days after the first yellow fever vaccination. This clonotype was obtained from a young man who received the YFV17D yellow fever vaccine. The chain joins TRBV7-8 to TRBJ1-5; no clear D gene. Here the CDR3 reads CASSSQNLVAGPRSPQPQHF. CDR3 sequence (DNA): TGTGCCAGCAGCTCGCAAAATTTAGTAGCGGGCCCCCGGTCCCCTCAGCCCCAGCATTTT.